Presented here are 3 T cell receptor beta chains from one specimen sequenced in a study of blood T cells in healthy people across ages. Primers used in a second PCR of about 6 to 12 cycles were a sample-barcoded 5' primer and a J-beta primer mix. One entry per CDR3 protein results from TCRdb running MiXCR on the 5' RACE reads. This sample yields nearly 1 million distinct CDR3 sequences, of which roughly 47% are seen a single time; around a fifth belongs to the top ten. Material for sequencing was blood. These receptors were obtained from a woman aged 55-69 years in good health.

This clonotype was found a few times. An end of the junction differs from the germline gene, which may be a read error. The chain carries TRBV14 and TRBJ2-5; D unclear. The CDR3 contains 12 residues. Germline V gene sequence: CDR1 SGHDN, CDR2 FVKESK. The CDR3, as DNA: TGTGCCAGCAGCCAGAGACAAGGGACCCAGTACTTC. It codes for CASSQRQGTQYF.

This clonotype has at least ten counts. This sequence joins TRBV25-1 and TRBJ1-6; D remains ambiguous. Trimming removed 3 bases at V and 9 bases at J, with 6 bases between. There are 12 residues in the CDR3. Germline V gene sequence: CDR1 MGHDK, CDR2 SYGVNS. The CDR3 spells CASSDISSPLHF. The CDR3 region has the DNA TGTGCCAGCAGTGACATAAGTTCACCCCTCCACTTT.

The chain uses TRBV9 and TRBJ2-5; the D is unclear. The CDR3 sequence is 15 residues long. V was shortened by 6 bases and J by 2 bases, with 17 bases between the two germline ends. CDR1 is SGDLS, CDR2 YYNGEE, per germline. The CDR3 loop reads CASNVAADPQETQYF. CDR3 DNA: TGTGCCAGCAACGTCGCGGCGGACCCACAAGAGACCCAGTACTTC.